This TCR beta chain was observed in a study of post-analysis software for immune sequencing data. Findings of the study overall: With TRBV5-6, TRBV5-1 and TRBV20-1 included, a handful of TRBV segments were more frequent in patients than in controls.

Germline CDR1 is SGHAT and CDR2 is FQNNGV. The CDR3 is 15 amino acids. J gave up 5 bases and V 3 bases, and 6 bases lay outside the gene matches. This clonotype was detected a few times. The antigen is undetermined. The library was made from cDNA and included unique molecular identifiers. MiXCR, applied by TCRdb to the PCR reads, yields one record per CDR3 protein. The repertoire holds hundreds of thousands of distinct CDR3 sequences, with 30% as singletons. The rearrangement joins TRBV11-2 to TRBJ2-5; 10 positions agree with TRBD1. The sequence was collected from a girl under 18 with multiple sclerosis. Sequencing was carried out using blood. CDR3 amino acids: CASSFDRGLAETQYF. CDR3 bases: TGTGCCAGCAGCTTCGACAGGGGGCTTGCCGAGACCCAGTACTTC. The whole variable domain, filled in from reference TRBV11-2 and TRBJ2-5, reads EAGVAQSPRYKIIEKRQSVAFWCNPISGHATLYWYQQILGQGPKLLIQFQNNGVVDDSQLPKDRFSAERLKGVDSTLKIQPAKLEDSAVYLCASSFDRGLAETQYFGPGTRLLVL.